A selection of T cell receptor beta chains follows, all from one sample in a study of blood T cells in healthy people across ages. TCRdb redid the calling of the 5' RACE reads with MiXCR, one entry per CDR3 protein. The table includes approximately 1.5 million distinct CDR3 sequences, approximately 43% detected once. The sample was blood. All receptors derive from a woman aged 18-35 years in good health. Both conserved end residues are part of each CDR3. D genes are given only for firm matches. Where a row states a size, it is once, few, many or the class of an expanded clone; other rows omit it.

>many|15|TRBD2|TRBJ2-3|TRBV18
TGTGCCAGCGACCAACTAGCGGGAGGGCCAGATACGCAGTATTTT
CASDQLAGGPDTQYF
>NA|16|TRBD2|TRBJ2-5|TRBV12-3/TRBV12-4
TGTGCCAGCAGTCCAACGACTAGCGGGGGTTTTGAGACCCAGTACTTC
CASSPTTSGGFETQYF
>NA|14|NA|TRBJ2-7|TRBV9
TGTGCCAGCAGCGTATCCCAGGGGCCTATCGAGCAGTACTTC
CASSVSQGPIEQYF
>NA|14|TRBD1|TRBJ1-2|TRBV11-2
TGTGCCAGCAGCTTATGGGACAGGGGGTTAGGCTACACCTTC
CASSLWDRGLGYTF
>NA|14|NA|TRBJ2-5|TRBV29-1
TGCAGCGTTGAAGAAGGTGTAAGAGTAGAGACCCAGTACTTC
CSVEEGVRVETQYF
>NA|16|NA|TRBJ1-2|TRBV20-1
TGCAGTGCTAGACGGGGACAAGCAAACGGTGCCTATGGCTACACCTTC
CSARRGQANGAYGYTF
>NA|16|NA|TRBJ2-2|TRBV27
TGTGCCAGCAGTCCTCGACAGGTTTTAAACACCGGGGAGCTGTTTTTT
CASSPRQVLNTGELFF
>NA|12|NA|TRBJ2-5|TRBV15
TGTGCCACCAGCAGGACTCTCAATGAGCAGTACTTC
CATSRTLNEQYF
>few|16|TRBD2|TRBJ2-3|TRBV9
TGTGCCAGCAGCATCGGACTAGCGGGGGGGGAAGATACGCAGTATTTT
CASSIGLAGGEDTQYF
>few|11|NA|TRBJ2-7|TRBV12-3/TRBV12-4
TGTGCCAGCGCCCGGACCTACGAGCAGTACTTC
CASARTYEQYF
>few|12|NA|TRBJ1-1|TRBV7-3
TGTGCCAGCAGCAGCGACGGAGGTGAAGCTTTCTTT
CASSSDGGEAFF
>NA|13|NA|TRBJ2-3|TRBV29-1
TGCAGCGTTGTTAGGCCCTACGAAGATACGCAGTATTTT
CSVVRPYEDTQYF
>few|14|TRBD1|TRBJ2-7|TRBV6-1
TGTGCCAGCAGCGCCGCTGTTACAGGGGGCGAGCAGTACTTC
CASSAAVTGGEQYF
>NA|11|NA|TRBJ2-5|TRBV2
TGTGCCAGCACTACGTCCGGGACCCAGTACTTC
CASTTSGTQYF
>few|16|TRBD1|TRBJ1-1|TRBV28
TGTGCCAGCAGCGGCGGGACAGGGGGCGCCCACCCTGAAGCTTTCTTT
CASSGGTGGAHPEAFF
>once|14|NA|TRBJ2-7|TRBV7-9
TGTGCCAGCAGCACCAAGGGGAACTACAATGAGCAGTACTTC
CASSTKGNYNEQYF
>NA|16|NA|TRBJ2-3|TRBV10-3
TGTGCCATCAGTGTTAGTACCTCAATCGGGACAGATACGCAGTATTTT
CAISVSTSIGTDTQYF
>NA|15|TRBD2|TRBJ2-1|TRBV28
TGTGCCAGCGTTCTCGGCGGGGGGGGATACAATGAGCAGTTCTTC
CASVLGGGGYNEQFF
>NA|18|TRBD1|TRBJ2-7|TRBV6-2/TRBV6-3
TGTGCCAGCAGTCCGGATATGATTCCGGGACAGTTCTACGGCGAGCAGTACTTC
CASSPDMIPGQFYGEQYF
>few|14|NA|TRBJ1-1|TRBV3-1
TGTGCCAGCAGCCCGGGCCCGCCGGGGACTGAAGCTTTCTTT
CASSPGPPGTEAFF
>few|15|NA|TRBJ1-4|TRBV7-2
TGTGCCAGCAGCTTACAAAAAGCAACTAATGAAAAACTGTTTTTT
CASSLQKATNEKLFF
>few|17|NA|TRBJ1-2|TRBV12-3/TRBV12-4
TGTGCCAGCAGTTTAGGCAAACGACGGGACATGACCTATGGCTACACCTTC
CASSLGKRRDMTYGYTF
>NA|14|NA|TRBJ2-5|TRBV12-3/TRBV12-4
TGTGCCAGCAGTTTAGGACAGGACATAGAGACCCAGTACTTC
CASSLGQDIETQYF
>NA|15|NA|TRBJ2-1|TRBV20-1
TGCAGTGCTCAAAGATCCGGGCCCCTTATCAATGAGCAGTTCTTC
CSAQRSGPLINEQFF
>NA|14|NA|TRBJ2-1|TRBV5-1
TGCGCCAGCAGCTTAAGGTGGAATAACAATGAGCAGTTCTTC
CASSLRWNNNEQFF
>few|13|NA|TRBJ2-4|TRBV12-3/TRBV12-4
TGTGCCAGCAGTTGGACATCCAAAAACATTCAGTACTTC
CASSWTSKNIQYF
>NA|11|NA|TRBJ2-5|TRBV20-1
TGCAGTGCTAGATTTGGAGAGACCCAGTACTTC
CSARFGETQYF
>few|13|NA|TRBJ2-3|TRBV20-1
TGCAGTGCAGGGGATTATAGCACAGATACGCAGTATTTT
CSAGDYSTDTQYF
>once|13|NA|TRBJ1-1|TRBV20-1
TGCAGTGCTAGAGATGGGCCTTTGGGAAGGGGTTTCTTT
CSARDGPLGRGFF
>NA|11|NA|TRBJ1-4|TRBV2
TGTGCCAGCAGTGAATTGGACACACTGTTTTTT
CASSELDTLFF
>few|14|NA|TRBJ2-5|TRBV7-8
TGTGCCAGCAGCTTAGTCGTTTACAGGGAGACCCAGTACTTC
CASSLVVYRETQYF
>NA|15|NA|TRBJ1-5|TRBV10-2
TGCGCCAGCAGTGAGGCCGGGACTGCCTTTCAGCCCCAGCATTTT
CASSEAGTAFQPQHF
>NA|13|NA|TRBJ2-5|TRBV6-2/TRBV6-3
TGTGCCAGCAGTTACCAACAGAGTCTTGAGCAGTACTTC
CASSYQQSLEQYF
>NA|17|TRBD1|TRBJ1-1|TRBV6-6
TGTGCCAGCAGAAGGGAGGGGGCGGCCGGATGGAACACTGAAGCTTTCTTT
CASRREGAAGWNTEAFF
>NA|14|NA|TRBJ1-2|TRBV7-2
TGTGCCAGCAGCTTTCAGCCCCCCGGCTATGGCTACACCTTC
CASSFQPPGYGYTF
>few|15|NA|TRBJ2-1|TRBV29-1
TGCAGCGTTGAAGAGAGCAGGACGGCCTACAATGAGCAGTTCTTC
CSVEESRTAYNEQFF
>NA|14|NA|TRBJ1-4|TRBV20-1
TGCAGTGCTAGAGATCAGCCCGACTATGAAAAACTGTTTTTT
CSARDQPDYEKLFF
>NA|16|TRBD2|TRBJ2-1|TRBV7-2
TGTGCCAGCAGCTTAAGTGGCGGGGGGGCCTACAATGAGCAGTTCTTC
CASSLSGGGAYNEQFF
>once|14|NA|TRBJ1-2|TRBV5-4
TGTGCCAGCAGTTGGGACACCTCTAACTGTGGCTACACCTTC
CASSWDTSNCGYTF
>few|15|TRBD2|TRBJ2-7|TRBV4-3
TGCGCCAGCAGCCAAGCTAGCGGCAATCAGGGCGAGCAGTACTTC
CASSQASGNQGEQYF
>NA|16|TRBD2|TRBJ2-5|TRBV4-1
TGCGCCAGCAGACCCGAAAGGACTAGCGGGGGGGAGACCCAGTACTTC
CASRPERTSGGETQYF